The T cell receptor (beta chain) under discussion was sequenced for a study of T-cell reconstitution after alpha-beta-depleted transplantation in children. Many counts were recorded for this clonotype. TCRbeta library preparation incorporated unique molecular identifiers. Each CDR3 protein is one row after TCRdb ran MiXCR on the PCR reads. The table includes about 610,000 distinct CDR3 sequences, about 10% detected once. The receptor was isolated from a human donor who donated a stem cell graft to a child with acute myeloid leukemia. The sample consisted of PBMCs from the stem cell graft donor, taken from the stem cell graft.

The CDR3 nucleotides read TGCGCCAGCAGCGCAACTAAGAGGACAGGGGGCACAGATACGCAGTATTTT. It is translated as CASSATKRTGGTDTQYF. The rearrangement links TRBV5-1 to TRBJ2-3, with 9 bases identical to TRBD1. Unmatched junction bases numbered 10, after V lost 4 bases and J lost 1 base. The CDR3 runs 17 residues. From germline, CDR1 is SGHRS and CDR2 YFSETQ.